Following are 28 T cell receptor beta chains from one sample sequenced in a study of T cell responses to AZD1222 COVID-19 vaccine. Profiled with immunoSEQ multiplex PCR; TCRdb holds only in-frame clones, not every one. Of approximately 140,000 clones detected, 80% to 85% appear once; the ten largest clones hold approximately 4%. The sequences come from peripheral blood, collected on day 0 of MenACWY control vaccination. All receptors derive from an adult in good health.

V gene TRBV6-5 combines with J gene TRBJ1-1; D is unresolved. CDR1 MNHEY and CDR2 SVGAGI come from the germline V gene. Trimming removed 7 bases at V and 5 bases at J, with 11 bases between. The CDR3 is 12 residues long. The CDR3 bases are TGTGCCAGCATGAAATGGGATACTGAAGCTTTCTTT. Its translation: CASMKWDTEAFF.

The CDR3 DNA follows: TGTGCCAGCAGCGTAGGTTCCGAGAGGACCCAGTACTTC. Its protein product is CASSVGSERTQYF. This rearrangement joins TRBV9 to TRBJ2-5; D is uncertain. V was pared by 0 bases and J by 7 bases, with 10 bases between. CDR3 length equals 13 residues. Germline assignment: CDR1 SGDLS and CDR2 YYNGEE.

The chain carries TRBV6-2 or TRBV6-3 and TRBJ2-1; D is possibly TRBD1 (6 bases). The V end was cut by 7 bases, the J end by 6 bases, with 19 bases between. The CDR3 runs to 15 residues. CDR1 and CDR2 (germline): MNHEY, SVGEGT. This CDR3 is CASTPGWGQFNEQFF. The CDR3 DNA follows: TGTGCCAGCACCCCGGGGTGGGGGCAATTCAATGAGCAGTTCTTC.

The chain recombines TRBV12-2 with TRBJ2-7. TRBV12-2 is labeled a pseudogene. This CDR3 has 13 amino acids. In DNA, the CDR3 is TGTGCAAGTCGCTTAGACAGAGGGGACGAGCAGTACGTC. It is translated as CASRLDRGDEQYV.

The chain links TRBV7-2 to TRBJ2-7; 7 nucleotides match TRBD1. Germline values: CDR1 SGHTA, CDR2 FQGNSA. The CDR3 is made up of 13 amino acids. Germline trimming cut 4 bases from V and 3 bases from J; bases unmatched to any gene: 3. The CDR3 region has the DNA TGTGCCAGCAGCTCGGACAGGAACTACGAGCAGTACTTC. Its protein product is CASSSDRNYEQYF.

The chain carries TRBV7-6 and TRBJ2-7, with 10 bases aligning to TRBD1. The length of the CDR3 is 15 residues. V was pared by 6 bases and J by 6 bases, with 11 bases of the junction left unmatched. CDR1 and CDR2 from the germline V gene are SGHVS and FNYEAQ. CDR3 amino acids: CASRDRQGAKCEQYV. CDR3 nucleotides: TGTGCCAGCAGGGATAGACAGGGGGCAAAATGCGAGCAGTACGTC.

This rearrangement joins TRBV13 to TRBJ2-3; TRBD1 might be the D (8 bases). The CDR3 sequence is 17 residues long. Germline loops: CDR1 PRHDT, CDR2 FYEKMQ (reference sequence). Trimming took 5 bases from V and 6 from J, leaving 24 bases between them. The DNA for the CDR3 is TGTGCCAGCAGCCGATTCCCGGGAGGACAGGGCGTGGATACGCAGTATTTT. Translation gives CASSRFPGGQGVDTQYF.

The chain employs TRBV29-1 and TRBJ1-2, with TRBD1 matching over 7 bases. The CDR3 totals 13 residues. Germline CDR1 and CDR2: SQVTM and ANQGSEA. Trimming took 6 bases from V and 4 from J; bases not matched to a gene: 8. The CDR3 here is CSVHDRDSYGYTF. The CDR3 DNA reads as TGCAGCGTACACGACCGGGACAGCTATGGCTACACCTTC. The full variable domain, with the rest looked up from reference TRBV29-1 and TRBJ1-2, is SAVISQKPSRDICQRGTSLTIQCQVDSQVTMMFWYRQQPGQSLTLIATANQGSEATYESGFVIDKFPISRPNLTFSTLTVSNMSPEDSSIYLCSVHDRDSYGYTFGSGTRLTVV.

The rearrangement links TRBV15 to TRBJ1-1; no clear D. From germline, CDR1 is LNHNV and CDR2 YYDKDF (reference sequence). V was cut by 0 bases and J by 3 bases, with 11 bases left in between. The CDR3 length is 15 residues. As DNA, the CDR3 is TGTGCCACCAGCAGAGATCGTGGTCAGTACACTGAAGCTTTCTTT. Translation gives CATSRDRGQYTEAFF.

This rearrangement joins TRBV4-1 to TRBJ1-5; no clear D gene. Trimming took 3 bases from V and 5 from J, leaving 5 bases between them. Germline CDR1 MGHRA, CDR2 YSYEKL. The CDR3 has 12 residues. The CDR3 DNA reads TGCGCCAGCAGCCATTTGGATCAGCCCCAGCATTTT. Translating gives CASSHLDQPQHF.

The V gene is TRBV3-1 (or the pseudogene TRBV3-2), the J gene TRBJ1-1; 7 positions agree with TRBD1. Looked up from germline, CDR1 is LGHDT and CDR2 is YNNKEL (reference sequence). The CDR3 runs 15 residues. J was trimmed by 4 bases and V by 5 bases; bases with no gene match: 10. CDR3 amino acids: CASSWAGGSGTEAFF. CDR3 nucleotides: TGTGCCAGCAGCTGGGCAGGGGGATCGGGCACTGAAGCTTTCTTT.

V usage is TRBV4-2 and J usage is TRBJ2-1; tentatively, D is TRBD2 (6 bases). CDR1 is LGHNA, CDR2 YNFKEQ, per germline. The CDR3 sequence is 16 residues long. The V end was cut by 0 bases, the J end by 2 bases, with 11 bases between. The CDR3: CASSQDLSGPYNEQFF. For the CDR3, the DNA is TGTGCCAGCAGCCAAGATCTTAGCGGTCCCTACAATGAGCAGTTCTTC.

This chain uses TRBV6-1 with TRBJ2-2; D uncertain. V was cut by 2 bases and J by 0 bases, with 10 bases left in between. Germline CDR1 is MNHNS and CDR2 is SASEGT. The CDR3 length is 16 residues. CDR3 DNA: TGTGCCAGCAGTGAACGCCGGTCAGCGAACACCGGGGAGCTGTTTTTT. The encoded protein is CASSERRSANTGELFF.

The V call is TRBV5-1, the J call TRBJ1-1; 8 bases line up with TRBD1. Germline V gives CDR1 SGHRS, CDR2 YFSETQ. V lost 4 bases, J lost 5 bases, and 7 bases stayed unmatched. The CDR3 extends over 14 amino acids. The CDR3 region is CASSAGQGGTEAFF. The CDR3, as DNA: TGCGCCAGCAGCGCCGGACAGGGAGGGACTGAAGCTTTCTTT.

V gene TRBV27 combines with J gene TRBJ1-5; D is ambiguous. Germline values: CDR1 MNHEY, CDR2 SMNVEV (reference sequence). Deletions cut 2 bases from V and 0 bases from J, with 8 bases between. The CDR3 has 15 residues. The DNA for the CDR3 is TGTGCCAGCAGTTTAGAAGGATATAGCAATCAGCCCCAGCATTTT. Its translation: CASSLEGYSNQPQHF.

V and J are TRBV29-1 and TRBJ2-3, with TRBD1 as a possible D gene (6 bases). Germline CDR1 SQVTM, CDR2 ANQGSEA. V lost 7 bases, J lost 2 bases, and 13 bases lay in between. CDR3 length: 13 amino acids. The CDR3 region has the DNA TGCAGCGCCGGGGACACAAACACAGATACGCAGTATTTT. Residues: CSAGDTNTDTQYF.

J is TRBJ2-5 and V is TRBV5-1, with 10 positions matching TRBD2. The CDR3 totals 16 residues. Germline CDR1 SGHRS, CDR2 YFSETQ. Trimming cost V 0 bases and J 2 bases; bases outside gene matches: 4. This CDR3 reads CASSLGGAGGQETQYF. CDR3 in DNA: TGCGCCAGCAGCTTGGGAGGAGCGGGGGGGCAAGAGACCCAGTACTTC.

This chain connects TRBV24-1 to TRBJ2-1, with a possible D match to TRBD2 (6 bases). Germline loops: CDR1 KGHDR, CDR2 SFDVKD. V was shortened by 5 bases and J by 12 bases, with 16 bases between the two germline ends. The CDR3 runs to 13 residues. CDR3 sequence (DNA): TGTGCCACCAGTGCCCTCCGGGGGACGGGGCAGTTCTTC. It encodes CATSALRGTGQFF.

The chain employs TRBV12-1 and TRBJ1-2; the table names TRBD1, a call not compared with the DNA. TRBV12-1 is labeled a pseudogene. The CDR3 has 13 amino acids. CDR3 loop: CASSRDKLRGYTF. CDR3 sequence (DNA): TGTGCCAGCAGCCGGGACAAACTCCGTGGCTACACCTTC.

This chain connects TRBV4-1 to TRBJ2-5, with 12 bases identical to TRBD2. Germline loops: CDR1 MGHRA, CDR2 YSYEKL. The CDR3 sequence is 16 residues long. With V trimmed by 3 bases and J by 5 bases, 7 bases remained unmatched. CDR3 region: CASSHQLAGGGETQYF. The CDR3 DNA follows: TGCGCCAGCAGCCACCAACTAGCGGGGGGCGGCGAGACCCAGTACTTC.

In DNA, the CDR3 is TGTGCCAGCAGCCCAAAGGGACTAGCGGGGGGTTACCAAGAGACCCAGTACTTC. Protein: CASSPKGLAGGYQETQYF. The V gene is TRBV5-6, the J gene TRBJ2-5; 15 nucleotides agree with TRBD2. This CDR3 has 18 residues. V shed 4 bases, J shed 0 bases, and the junction held 7 bases outside the gene matches. Germline lookup yields CDR1 SGHDT and CDR2 YYEEEE.

The chain joins TRBV4-1 to TRBJ2-5; D remains ambiguous. Germline V gene data show CDR1 as MGHRA and CDR2 as YSYEKL. Trimming took off 5 bases at V and 2 bases at J, with 12 bases between the two ends. The CDR3 loop spans 14 amino acids. The CDR3 DNA sequence: TGCGCCAGCAGCTACGGACGTGGACAAGAGACCCAGTACTTC. It specifies CASSYGRGQETQYF.

This chain links TRBV5-1 with TRBJ2-5; 11 bases match TRBD2. Germline V gene lookup returns CDR1 SGHRS and CDR2 YFSETQ. This CDR3 is built from 15 residues. V lost 4 bases, J lost 3 bases, and 5 bases stayed unmatched. The CDR3 region is CASSPGLAEEETQYF. CDR3 DNA sequence: TGCGCCAGCAGCCCGGGACTAGCGGAGGAAGAGACCCAGTACTTC.

The chain combines TRBV5-5 with TRBJ1-1; D not resolved. Germline loops: CDR1 SGHKS, CDR2 YYEKEE (reference sequence). The CDR3 has 14 residues. V was cut by 0 bases and J by 2 bases, with 8 bases left in between. The CDR3, as DNA: TGTGCCAGCAGCTTGGAAACAGCCAACACTGAAGCTTTCTTT. This sequence encodes CASSLETANTEAFF.

The V call is TRBV5-1, the J call TRBJ2-5; TRBD1 matches at 8 bases. Germline V gene data show CDR1 as SGHRS and CDR2 as YFSETQ. The CDR3 length is 15 residues. V lost 2 bases, J lost 2 bases, and 5 bases stayed unmatched. For the CDR3, the DNA is TGCGCCAGCAGCTTTGGACAGGGACGGCAAGAGACCCAGTACTTC. This translates into CASSFGQGRQETQYF. Looking up the rest from reference TRBV5-1 and TRBJ2-5 gives the full variable domain: KAGVTQTPRYLIKTRGQQVTLSCSPISGHRSVSWYQQTPGQGLQFLFEYFSETQRNKGNFPGRFSGRQFSNSRSEMNVSTLELGDSALYLCASSFGQGRQETQYFGPGTRLLVL.

This clone appeared a single time. The CDR3 DNA follows: TGTGCCAGCAGTTTCGGCACAATCTACGAGCAGTACTTC. This sequence encodes CASSFGTIYEQYF. This rearrangement joins TRBV12-3 or TRBV12-4 to TRBJ2-7; no definite D call. This CDR3 contains 13 residues. V lost 3 bases and J lost 3, with 9 bases in between.

The chain links TRBV13 to TRBJ2-1; D is ambiguous. The CDR3 is 12 amino acids. The germline gives CDR1 PRHDT, CDR2 FYEKMQ (reference sequence). V was trimmed by 6 bases and J by 7 bases, leaving 10 bases between them. The CDR3 reads CASSGVRNEQFF. Written as DNA, the CDR3 is TGTGCCAGCAGTGGCGTCAGGAATGAGCAGTTCTTC.

The rearrangement uses TRBV6-1 and TRBJ1-5, with D hard to call. CDR1 is MNHNS, CDR2 SASEGT, per germline. CDR3 length: 11 amino acids. V was pared by 3 bases and J by 5 bases, with 2 bases between. CDR3 sequence: CASSEDQPQHF. CDR3 DNA sequence: TGTGCCAGCAGTGAGGATCAGCCCCAGCATTTT.